A selection of T cell receptor beta chains follows, all from one sample in a study of Ad26.COV2.S vaccination and SARS-CoV-2 variants. The protocol was immunoSEQ multiplex PCR, while the TCRdb copy is restricted to in-frame clones and leaves out a portion. The table lists 350,000 to 400,000 clones, around 91% of them singletons. The sequencing here drew on peripheral blood, taken in a trial of Ad26.COV2.S vaccine versus placebo. These receptors all stem from a person between 18 and 59 years old who received the Ad26.COV2.S COVID-19 vaccine or a placebo. Each CDR3 is given with its conserved first and last residue. A D gene is named only where the DNA matches it firmly. Size is stated for part of the rows, as once, few or many counts, or as a class when the clone is expanded.

clone_size,j_call,d_call,v_call,cdr3_aa,cdr3_nt
NA,TRBJ2-7,TRBD1,TRBV11-2,CASSSPGQGTSYEQYF,TGTGCCAGCAGCTCCCCGGGACAGGGGACCTCCTACGAGCAGTACTTC
NA,TRBJ1-6,TRBD1,TRBV27,CASARQGLNNSPLHF,TGTGCCAGCGCCCGACAGGGGCTTAATAATTCACCCCTCCACTTT
NA,TRBJ2-1,TRBD2,TRBV5-1,CASSSTSGSSNEQFF,TGCGCCAGCAGCTCGACTAGCGGGAGCAGCAATGAGCAGTTCTTC
NA,TRBJ2-1,TRBD2,TRBV14,CASSQFSLSLAGYNEQFF,TGTGCCAGCAGCCAATTTTCGCTGTCACTAGCGGGTTACAATGAGCAGTTCTTC
NA,TRBJ2-4,NA,TRBV21-1,CASSRTKDEKNIQYF,TGTGCCAGCAGCAGAACAAAGGACGAAAAAAACATTCAGTACTTC
NA,TRBJ2-3,TRBD2,TRBV3-1/TRBV3-2,CASSQLAGTDTQYF,TGTGCCAGCAGCCAACTAGCGGGGACAGATACGCAGTATTTT
NA,TRBJ1-1,NA,TRBV7-9,CASSLAIGQNTEAFF,TGTGCCAGCAGCTTAGCGATAGGCCAGAACACTGAAGCTTTCTTT
NA,TRBJ1-2,TRBD1,TRBV6-5,CASGEGGWGYTF,TGTGCCAGTGGAGAAGGGGGCTGGGGCTACACCTTC
NA,TRBJ2-7,TRBD2,TRBV6-1,CASSDNPSGSNEQYF,TGTGCCAGCAGTGATAATCCCAGCGGGAGCAACGAGCAGTACTTC
few,TRBJ1-1,TRBD1,TRBV2,CASTRRQGWTEAFF,TGTGCCAGCACTCGACGACAGGGGTGGACTGAAGCTTTCTTT
NA,TRBJ1-2,TRBD1,TRBV19,CASSPGTEKNYGYTF,TGTGCCAGTAGTCCGGGGACAGAGAAAAACTATGGCTACACCTTC
NA,TRBJ2-2,NA,TRBV4-3,CASSQSAPTGELFF,TGCGCCAGCAGCCAATCGGCGCCGACCGGGGAGCTGTTTTTT
NA,TRBJ2-2,TRBD2,TRBV28,CASRARGGGFTGELFF,TGTGCCAGCAGGGCCCGGGGGGGCGGATTCACCGGGGAGCTGTTTTTT
NA,TRBJ2-1,NA,TRBV28,CASSLLTSDSSYNEQFF,TGTGCCAGCAGTTTATTGACTAGTGACAGCTCCTACAATGAGCAGTTCTTC
NA,TRBJ1-1,TRBD1,TRBV7-3,CASSSYPSTGTEAFF,TGTGCCAGCAGCTCCTACCCCTCGACAGGGACTGAAGCTTTCTTT
NA,TRBJ1-1,NA,TRBV4-1,CASSHRGGNTEAFF,TGCGCCAGCAGCCACCGGGGGGGGAACACTGAAGCTTTCTTT
NA,TRBJ2-2,TRBD1,TRBV29-1,CSVRTGKNTGELFF,TGCAGCGTTCGGACAGGGAAGAACACCGGGGAGCTGTTTTTT
NA,TRBJ1-6,TRBD1,TRBV5-4,CASSWGGGTGNSPLHF,TGTGCCAGCAGCTGGGGCGGAGGGACAGGAAATTCACCCCTCCACTTT
once,TRBJ2-7,TRBD2,TRBV28,CASSLSGGLAYEQYF,TGTGCCAGCAGTTTGTCCGGGGGACTAGCCTACGAGCAGTACTTC
NA,TRBJ2-1,TRBD2,TRBV30,CAWQAGGSYNEQFF,TGTGCCTGGCAAGCGGGGGGGTCCTACAATGAGCAGTTCTTC
NA,TRBJ2-3,NA,TRBV11-3,CASSLGRPGTQYF,TGTGCCAGCAGCTTAGGTCGCCCTGGTACGCAGTATTTT
NA,TRBJ1-1,NA,TRBV7-8,CASSPGGNTEAFF,TGTGCCAGCAGCCCTGGGGGGAACACTGAAGCTTTCTTT
NA,TRBJ2-7,NA,TRBV28,CASSTYDSYEQYF,TGTGCCAGCAGTACGTATGATTCCTACGAGCAGTACTTC
NA,TRBJ2-7,TRBD1,TRBV6-5,CASSYGQGIDEQYF,TGTGCCAGCAGTTACGGACAGGGTATCGACGAGCAGTACTTC
NA,TRBJ1-1,NA,TRBV19,CASSPMTGAYTEAFF,TGTGCCAGTAGTCCGATGACAGGTGCTTACACTGAAGCTTTCTTT
NA,TRBJ1-4,NA,TRBV5-1,CASSSEQLTTNEKLFF,TGCGCCAGCAGCAGCGAACAACTCACAACTAATGAAAAACTGTTTTTT
NA,TRBJ2-3,TRBD2,TRBV6-1,CASSEGGGRSDTQYF,TGTGCCAGCAGTGAAGGTGGCGGGAGATCAGATACGCAGTATTTT
NA,TRBJ2-7,NA,TRBV4-1,CASSLRKGAGGVGEQYF,TGCGCCAGCAGCCTACGGAAGGGGGCGGGAGGCGTCGGGGAGCAGTACTTC
NA,TRBJ2-1,TRBD1,TRBV9,CASSVGQGPNEQFF,TGTGCCAGCAGCGTAGGACAGGGCCCCAATGAGCAGTTCTTC
once,TRBJ1-5,TRBD1,TRBV19,CASSTTGGGQPQHF,TGTGCCAGTAGTACAACAGGGGGGGGTCAGCCCCAGCATTTT
NA,TRBJ2-7,NA,TRBV30,CAWSVLREQYF,TGTGCCTGGAGTGTACTGCGGGAGCAGTACTTC
NA,TRBJ2-7,NA,TRBV15,CATSGTPRGEQYF,TGTGCCACCAGCGGGACCCCAAGGGGCGAGCAGTACTTC
NA,TRBJ1-2,NA,TRBV30,CAWSVQGLSGYTF,TGTGCCTGGAGTGTACAGGGTCTGTCGGGCTACACCTTC
NA,TRBJ2-7,NA,TRBV11-3,CASSWGSSNSYEQYF,TGTGCCAGCAGCTGGGGCTCGAGTAACTCCTACGAGCAGTACTTC
NA,TRBJ1-3,TRBD1,TRBV6-6,CASSSQGRGNTIYF,TGTGCCAGCAGTTCACAGGGGCGAGGAAACACCATATATTTT
NA,TRBJ2-1,TRBD2,TRBV7-6,CASSLEGGPYNEQFF,TGTGCCAGCAGCTTAGAGGGAGGGCCCTACAATGAGCAGTTCTTC
NA,TRBJ1-1,NA,TRBV3-1/TRBV3-2,CASSPVGAFF,TGTGCCAGCAGCCCTGTTGGAGCTTTCTTT
NA,TRBJ2-6,TRBD1,TRBV2,CASIGTGWTSGANVLTF,TGTGCCAGCATAGGGACAGGGTGGACCTCTGGGGCCAACGTCCTGACTTTC
NA,TRBJ1-1,NA,TRBV10-3,CAITATENTEAFF,TGTGCCATTACCGCGACAGAGAACACTGAAGCTTTCTTT
once,TRBJ2-2,NA,TRBV6-2/TRBV6-3,CASSYSFVGELFF,TGTGCCAGCAGTTACTCTTTCGTCGGGGAGCTGTTTTTT
NA,TRBJ2-1,NA,TRBV7-9,CASSWVGGPHHNEQFF,TGTGCCAGCAGCTGGGTGGGGGGACCACACCACAATGAGCAGTTCTTC